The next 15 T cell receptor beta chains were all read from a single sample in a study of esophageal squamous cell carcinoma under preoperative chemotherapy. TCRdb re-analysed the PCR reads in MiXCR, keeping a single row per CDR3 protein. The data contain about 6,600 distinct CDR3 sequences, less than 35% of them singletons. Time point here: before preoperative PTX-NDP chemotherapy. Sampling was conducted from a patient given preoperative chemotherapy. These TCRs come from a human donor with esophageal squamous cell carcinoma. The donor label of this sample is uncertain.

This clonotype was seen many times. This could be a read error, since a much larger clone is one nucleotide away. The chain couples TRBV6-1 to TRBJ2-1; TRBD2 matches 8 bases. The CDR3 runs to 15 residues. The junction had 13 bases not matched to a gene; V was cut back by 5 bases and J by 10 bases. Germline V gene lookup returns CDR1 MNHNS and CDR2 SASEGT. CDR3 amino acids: CASSPGGAGGYEQFF. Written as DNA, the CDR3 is TGTGCCAGCAGTCCGGGGGGGGCGGGAGGCTACGAGCAGTTCTTC.

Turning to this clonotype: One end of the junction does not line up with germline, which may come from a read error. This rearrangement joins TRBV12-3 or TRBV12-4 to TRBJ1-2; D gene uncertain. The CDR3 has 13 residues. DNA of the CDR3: TGTGCCGGCAGTCCCGGGCTTAACTATGGCGACACCTTC. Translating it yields CAGSPGLNYGDTF.

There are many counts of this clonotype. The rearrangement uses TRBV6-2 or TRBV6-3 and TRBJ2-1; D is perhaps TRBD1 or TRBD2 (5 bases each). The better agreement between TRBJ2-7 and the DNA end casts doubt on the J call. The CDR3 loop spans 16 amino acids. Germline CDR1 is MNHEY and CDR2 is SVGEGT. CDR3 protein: CASSPTGPPFIYEQYF. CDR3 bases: TGTGCCAGCAGTCCGACGGGACCCCCATTCATCTACGAGCAGTACTTC.

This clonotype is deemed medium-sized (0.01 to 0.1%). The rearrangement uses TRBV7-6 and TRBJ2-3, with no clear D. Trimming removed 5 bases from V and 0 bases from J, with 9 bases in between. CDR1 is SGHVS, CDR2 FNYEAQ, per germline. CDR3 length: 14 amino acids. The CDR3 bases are TGTGCCAGCAGCCAGCAGTATAGCACAGATACGCAGTATTTT. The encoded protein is CASSQQYSTDTQYF. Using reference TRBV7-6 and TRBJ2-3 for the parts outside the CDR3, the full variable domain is GAGVSQSPRYKVTKRGQDVALRCDPISGHVSLYWYRQALGQGPEFLTYFNYEAQQDKSGLPNDRFSAERPEGSISTLTIQRTEQRDSAMYRCASSQQYSTDTQYFGPGTRLTVL.

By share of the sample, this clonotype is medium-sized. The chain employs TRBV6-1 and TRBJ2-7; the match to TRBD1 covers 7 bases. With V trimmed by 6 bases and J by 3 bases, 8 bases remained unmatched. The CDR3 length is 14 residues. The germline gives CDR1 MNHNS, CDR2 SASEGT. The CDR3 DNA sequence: TGTGCCAGCAGCCAAGCCGGGACAGACTACGAGCAGTACTTC. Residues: CASSQAGTDYEQYF.

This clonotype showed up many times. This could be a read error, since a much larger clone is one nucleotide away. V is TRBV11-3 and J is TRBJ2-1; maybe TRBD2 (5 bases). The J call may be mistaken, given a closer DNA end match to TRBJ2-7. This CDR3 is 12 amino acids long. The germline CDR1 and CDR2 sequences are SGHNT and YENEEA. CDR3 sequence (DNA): TGTGCCAGCAGCTTAGCTAGCAATGAGCAGTACTTC. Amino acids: CASSLASNEQYF.

The CDR3 DNA reads TGTGCCAGCAGTTGCTACCTGGGCGGGATCCAAAGCGATGGGCAGTTCTTC. It translates to CASSCYLGGIQSDGQFF. The rearrangement links TRBV27 to TRBJ2-1; D is possibly TRBD2 (6 bases). Between the trimmed V and J ends, which lost 4 bases and 12 bases, there was a span of 28 bases. The length of the CDR3 is 17 residues. Germline V lookup: CDR1 MNHEY, CDR2 SMNVEV (reference sequence).

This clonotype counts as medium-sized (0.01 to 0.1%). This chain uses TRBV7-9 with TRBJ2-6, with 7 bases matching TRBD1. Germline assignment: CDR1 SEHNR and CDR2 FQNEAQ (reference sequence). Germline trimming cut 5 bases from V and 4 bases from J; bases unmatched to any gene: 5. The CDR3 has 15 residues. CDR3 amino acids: CASSPDRDGANVLTF. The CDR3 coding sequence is TGTGCCAGCAGCCCAGACAGGGACGGGGCCAACGTCCTGACTTTC.

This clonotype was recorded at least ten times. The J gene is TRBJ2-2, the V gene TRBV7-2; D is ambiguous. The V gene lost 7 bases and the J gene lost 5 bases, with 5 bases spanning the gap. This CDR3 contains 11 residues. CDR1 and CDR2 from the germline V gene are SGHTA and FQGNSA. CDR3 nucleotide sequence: TGTGCCAGCACCGATACCGGGGAGCTGTTTTTT. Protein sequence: CASTDTGELFF.

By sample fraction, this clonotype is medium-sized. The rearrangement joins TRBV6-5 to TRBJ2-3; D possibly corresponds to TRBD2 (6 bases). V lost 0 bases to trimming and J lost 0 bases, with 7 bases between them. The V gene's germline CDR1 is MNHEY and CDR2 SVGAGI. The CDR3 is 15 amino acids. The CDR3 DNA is TGTGCCAGCAGTTACTCGGGGGGAAGCACAGATACGCAGTATTTT. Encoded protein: CASSYSGGSTDTQYF.

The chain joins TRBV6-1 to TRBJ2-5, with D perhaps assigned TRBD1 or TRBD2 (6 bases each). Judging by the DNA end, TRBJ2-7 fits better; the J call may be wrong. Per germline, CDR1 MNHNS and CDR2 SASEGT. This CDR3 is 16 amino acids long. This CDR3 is CASSEASGAGSDEQYF. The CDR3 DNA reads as TGTGCCAGCAGTGAAGCGTCGGGGGCCGGGTCCGACGAGCAGTACTTC.

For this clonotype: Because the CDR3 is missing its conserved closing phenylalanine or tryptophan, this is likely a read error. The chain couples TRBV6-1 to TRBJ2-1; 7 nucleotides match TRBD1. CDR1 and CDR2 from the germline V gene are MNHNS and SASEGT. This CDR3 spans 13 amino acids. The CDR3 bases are TGTGCCGGCAGTGACAGACAGGGAGTCGAGCAGTTCTGC. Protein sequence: CAGSDRQGVEQFC.

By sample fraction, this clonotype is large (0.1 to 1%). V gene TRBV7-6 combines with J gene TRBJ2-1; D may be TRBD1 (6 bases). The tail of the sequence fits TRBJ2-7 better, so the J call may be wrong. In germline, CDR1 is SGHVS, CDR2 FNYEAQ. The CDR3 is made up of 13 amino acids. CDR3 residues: CASSLSQGYEQYF. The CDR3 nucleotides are TGTGCCAGCAGCTTAAGCCAGGGGTACGAGCAGTACTTC.

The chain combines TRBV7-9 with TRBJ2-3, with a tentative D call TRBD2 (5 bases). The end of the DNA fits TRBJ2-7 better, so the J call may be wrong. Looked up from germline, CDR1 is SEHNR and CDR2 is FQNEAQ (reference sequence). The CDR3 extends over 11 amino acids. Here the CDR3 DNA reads TGTGCCAGCAGCCTTCTAGCCGAGCAGTACTTC. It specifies CASSLLAEQYF.

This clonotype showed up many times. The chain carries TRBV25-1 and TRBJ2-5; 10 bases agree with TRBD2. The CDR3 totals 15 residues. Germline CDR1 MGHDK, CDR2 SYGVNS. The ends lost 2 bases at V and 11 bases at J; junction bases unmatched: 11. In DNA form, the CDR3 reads TGTGCCAGCAGTGAACTTAGCGGGAGGCCGGGGGAGCAGTACTTC. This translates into CASSELSGRPGEQYF.